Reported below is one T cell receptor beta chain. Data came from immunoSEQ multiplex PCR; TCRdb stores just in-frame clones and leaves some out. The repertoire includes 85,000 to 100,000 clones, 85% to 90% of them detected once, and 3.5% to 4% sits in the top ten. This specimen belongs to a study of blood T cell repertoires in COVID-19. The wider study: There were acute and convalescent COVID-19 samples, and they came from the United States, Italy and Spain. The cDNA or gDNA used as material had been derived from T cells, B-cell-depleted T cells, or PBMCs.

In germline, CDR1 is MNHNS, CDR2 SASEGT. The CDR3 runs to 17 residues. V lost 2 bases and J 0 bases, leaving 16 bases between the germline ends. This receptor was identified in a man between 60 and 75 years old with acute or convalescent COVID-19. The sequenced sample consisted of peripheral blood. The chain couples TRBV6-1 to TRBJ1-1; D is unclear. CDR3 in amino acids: CASSEFLPGRMNTEAFF. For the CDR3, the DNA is TGTGCCAGCAGTGAATTTTTGCCCGGGAGAATGAACACTGAAGCTTTCTTT.